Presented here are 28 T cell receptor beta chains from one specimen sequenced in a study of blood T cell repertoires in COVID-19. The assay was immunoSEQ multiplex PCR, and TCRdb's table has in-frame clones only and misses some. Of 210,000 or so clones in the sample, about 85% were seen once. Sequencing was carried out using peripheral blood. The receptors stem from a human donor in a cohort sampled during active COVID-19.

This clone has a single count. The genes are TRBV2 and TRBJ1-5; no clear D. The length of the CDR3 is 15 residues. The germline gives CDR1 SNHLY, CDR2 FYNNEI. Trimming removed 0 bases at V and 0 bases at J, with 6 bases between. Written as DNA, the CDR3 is TGTGCCAGCAGTGAAGCTCACAATAGCAATCAGCCCCAGCATTTT. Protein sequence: CASSEAHNSNQPQHF.

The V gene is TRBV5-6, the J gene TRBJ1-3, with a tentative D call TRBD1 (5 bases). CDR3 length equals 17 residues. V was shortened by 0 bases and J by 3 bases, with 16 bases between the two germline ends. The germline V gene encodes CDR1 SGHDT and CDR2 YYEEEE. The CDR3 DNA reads TGTGCCAGCAGCTTGGTTGCATGGGGCCCCTATGGAAACACCATATATTTT. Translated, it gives CASSLVAWGPYGNTIYF.

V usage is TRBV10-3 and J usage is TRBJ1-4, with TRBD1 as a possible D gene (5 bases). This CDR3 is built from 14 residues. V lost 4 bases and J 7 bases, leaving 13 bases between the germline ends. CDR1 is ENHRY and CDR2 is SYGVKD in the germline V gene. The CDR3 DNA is TGTGCCATCAGTGGGAGGGGAAAAGGTGAAAAACTGTTTTTT. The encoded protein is CAISGRGKGEKLFF.

CDR3 coding DNA: TGTGCCAGCAGCCCCGGGACAGGGAATGGCTACACCTTC. Its protein is CASSPGTGNGYTF. The genes are TRBV3-1 (or the pseudogene TRBV3-2) and TRBJ1-2; 9 bases map to TRBD1. J was trimmed by 6 bases and V by 4 bases; bases with no gene match: 3. This CDR3 is 13 amino acids long. Germline V lookup: CDR1 LGHDT, CDR2 YNNKEL (reference sequence).

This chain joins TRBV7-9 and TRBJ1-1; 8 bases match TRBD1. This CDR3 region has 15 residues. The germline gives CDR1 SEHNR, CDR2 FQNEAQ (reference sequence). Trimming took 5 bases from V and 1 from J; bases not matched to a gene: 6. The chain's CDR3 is CASSRRTGPNTEAFF. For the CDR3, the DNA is TGTGCCAGCAGCCGGCGGACAGGGCCGAACACTGAAGCTTTCTTT. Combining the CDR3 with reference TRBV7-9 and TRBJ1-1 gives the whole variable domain DTGVSQNPRHKITKRGQNVTFRCDPISEHNRLYWYRQTLGQGPEFLTYFQNEAQLEKSRLLSDRFSAERPKGSFSTLEIQRTEQGDSAMYLCASSRRTGPNTEAFFGQGTRLTVV.

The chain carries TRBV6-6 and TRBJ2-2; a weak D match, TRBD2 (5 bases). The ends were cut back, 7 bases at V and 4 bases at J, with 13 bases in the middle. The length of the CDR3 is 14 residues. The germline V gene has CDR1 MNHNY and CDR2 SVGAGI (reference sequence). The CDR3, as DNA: TGTGCCAGCACGGCCGCGGGCCGCACCGGGGAGCTGTTTTTT. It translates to CASTAAGRTGELFF.

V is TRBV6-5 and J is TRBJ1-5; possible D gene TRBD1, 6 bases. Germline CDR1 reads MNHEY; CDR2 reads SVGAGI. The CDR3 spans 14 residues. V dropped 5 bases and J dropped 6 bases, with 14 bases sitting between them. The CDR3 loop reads CASSNTGYLQPQHF. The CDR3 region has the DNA TGTGCCAGCAGTAACACAGGGTACCTTCAGCCCCAGCATTTT.

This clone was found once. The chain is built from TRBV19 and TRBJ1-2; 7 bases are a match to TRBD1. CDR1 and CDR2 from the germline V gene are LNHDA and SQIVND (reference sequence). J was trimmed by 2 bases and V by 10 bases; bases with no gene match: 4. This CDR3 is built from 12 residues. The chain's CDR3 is CATVQGNYGYTF. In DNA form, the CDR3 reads TGTGCCACGGTACAGGGGAACTATGGCTACACCTTC.

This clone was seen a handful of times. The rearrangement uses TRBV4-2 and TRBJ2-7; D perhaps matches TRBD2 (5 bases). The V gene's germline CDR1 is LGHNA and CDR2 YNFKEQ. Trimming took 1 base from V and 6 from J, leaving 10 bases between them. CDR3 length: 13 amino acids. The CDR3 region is CASSQGRSGEQYF. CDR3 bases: TGTGCCAGCAGCCAAGGTAGGAGCGGCGAGCAGTACTTC.

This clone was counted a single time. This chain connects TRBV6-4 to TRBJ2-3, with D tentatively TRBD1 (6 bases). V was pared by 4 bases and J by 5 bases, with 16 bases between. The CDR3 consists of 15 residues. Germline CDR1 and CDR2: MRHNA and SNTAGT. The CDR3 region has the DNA TGTGCCAGCAGTGCCCGCAGGGGTCGGGGAGATACGCAGTATTTT. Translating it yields CASSARRGRGDTQYF.

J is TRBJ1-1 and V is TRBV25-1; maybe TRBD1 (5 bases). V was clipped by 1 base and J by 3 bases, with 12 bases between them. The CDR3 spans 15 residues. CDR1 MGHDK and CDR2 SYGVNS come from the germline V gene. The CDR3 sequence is CASSEFWGVHTEAFF. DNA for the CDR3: TGTGCCAGCAGTGAATTCTGGGGGGTTCACACTGAAGCTTTCTTT.

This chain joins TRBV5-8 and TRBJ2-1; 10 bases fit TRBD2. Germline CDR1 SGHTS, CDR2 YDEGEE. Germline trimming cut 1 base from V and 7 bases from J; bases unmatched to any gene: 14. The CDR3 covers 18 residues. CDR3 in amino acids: CASSLTPMSGGAENEQFF. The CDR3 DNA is TGTGCCAGCAGCTTGACGCCCATGAGCGGGGGGGCCGAGAATGAGCAGTTCTTC.

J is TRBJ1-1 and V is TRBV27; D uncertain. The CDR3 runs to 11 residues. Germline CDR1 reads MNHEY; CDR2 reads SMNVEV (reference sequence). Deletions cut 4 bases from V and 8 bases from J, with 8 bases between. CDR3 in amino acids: CASSYRGEAFF. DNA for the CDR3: TGTGCCAGCAGTTACCGGGGAGAAGCTTTCTTT.

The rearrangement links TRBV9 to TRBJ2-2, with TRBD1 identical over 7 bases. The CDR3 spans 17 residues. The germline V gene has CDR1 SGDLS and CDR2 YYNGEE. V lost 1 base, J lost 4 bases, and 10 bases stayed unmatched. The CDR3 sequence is CASSVSGQGVLTGELFF. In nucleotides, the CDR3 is TGTGCCAGCAGCGTATCAGGTCAGGGGGTTCTCACCGGGGAGCTGTTTTTT.

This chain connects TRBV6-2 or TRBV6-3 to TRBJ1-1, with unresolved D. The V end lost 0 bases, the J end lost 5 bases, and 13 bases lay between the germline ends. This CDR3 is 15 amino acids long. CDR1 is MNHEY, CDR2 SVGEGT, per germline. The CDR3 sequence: CASSYSGGMETEAFF. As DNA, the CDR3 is TGTGCCAGCAGTTACTCAGGAGGGATGGAAACTGAAGCTTTCTTT.

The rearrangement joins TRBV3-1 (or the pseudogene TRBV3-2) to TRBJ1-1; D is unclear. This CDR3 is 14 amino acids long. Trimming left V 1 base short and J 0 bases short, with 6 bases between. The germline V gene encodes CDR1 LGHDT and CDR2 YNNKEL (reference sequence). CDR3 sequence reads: CASSQGGVNTEAFF. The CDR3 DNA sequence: TGTGCCAGCAGCCAAGGGGGAGTGAACACTGAAGCTTTCTTT.

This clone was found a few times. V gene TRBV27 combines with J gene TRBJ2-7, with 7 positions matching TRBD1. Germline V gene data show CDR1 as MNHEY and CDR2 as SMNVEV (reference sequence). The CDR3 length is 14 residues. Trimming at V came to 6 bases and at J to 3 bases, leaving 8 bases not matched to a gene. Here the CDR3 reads CASSPDRTLYEQYF. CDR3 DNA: TGTGCCAGCAGCCCGGACAGGACCCTCTACGAGCAGTACTTC.

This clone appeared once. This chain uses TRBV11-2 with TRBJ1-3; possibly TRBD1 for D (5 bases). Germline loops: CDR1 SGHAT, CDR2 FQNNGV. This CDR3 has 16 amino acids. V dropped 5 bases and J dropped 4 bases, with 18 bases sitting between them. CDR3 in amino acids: CASSRAGWGVGNTIYF. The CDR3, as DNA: TGTGCCAGCAGCCGGGCGGGTTGGGGGGTCGGAAACACCATATATTTT.

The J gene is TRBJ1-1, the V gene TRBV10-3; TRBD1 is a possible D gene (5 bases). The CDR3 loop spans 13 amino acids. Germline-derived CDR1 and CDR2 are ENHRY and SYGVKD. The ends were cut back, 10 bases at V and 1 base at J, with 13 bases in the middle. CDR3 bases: TGTGCCACAATCCGACAGCAGAACACTGAAGCTTTCTTT. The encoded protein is CATIRQQNTEAFF.

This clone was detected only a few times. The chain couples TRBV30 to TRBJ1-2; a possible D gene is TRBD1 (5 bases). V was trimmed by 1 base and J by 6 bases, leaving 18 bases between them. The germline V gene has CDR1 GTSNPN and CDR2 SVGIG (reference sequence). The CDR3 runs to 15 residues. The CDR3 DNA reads TGTGCCTGGAGTGGAGCCCCCAGGGCTGCGGATGGCTACACCTTC. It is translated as CAWSGAPRAADGYTF.

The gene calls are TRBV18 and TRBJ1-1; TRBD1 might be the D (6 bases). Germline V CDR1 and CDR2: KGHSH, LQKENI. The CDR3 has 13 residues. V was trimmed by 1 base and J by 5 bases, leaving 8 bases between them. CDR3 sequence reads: CASSPQGGTEAFF. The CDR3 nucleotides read TGTGCCAGCTCACCACAGGGGGGGACTGAAGCTTTCTTT.

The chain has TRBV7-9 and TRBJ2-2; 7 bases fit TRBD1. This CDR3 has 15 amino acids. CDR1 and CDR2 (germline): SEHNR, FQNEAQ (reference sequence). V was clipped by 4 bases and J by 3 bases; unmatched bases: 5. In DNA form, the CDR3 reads TGTGCCAGCAGCTCACGACAGGGTTACACCGGGGAGCTGTTTTTT. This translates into CASSSRQGYTGELFF.

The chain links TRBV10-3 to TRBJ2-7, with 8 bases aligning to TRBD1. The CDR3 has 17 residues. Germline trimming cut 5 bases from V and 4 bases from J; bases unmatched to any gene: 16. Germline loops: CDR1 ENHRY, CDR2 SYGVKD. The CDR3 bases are TGTGCCATCAGTCAGGGACAGGCGACAAATCCTTCATACGAGCAGTACGTC. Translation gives CAISQGQATNPSYEQYV.

DNA for the CDR3: TGTGCCAGCAGCCAAGATCTTCCAGGGACTAATGAAAAACTGTTTTTT. As protein: CASSQDLPGTNEKLFF. The chain links TRBV4-2 to TRBJ1-4; weak D call: TRBD1 (5 bases). The germline gives CDR1 LGHNA, CDR2 YNFKEQ. V was cut by 0 bases and J by 2 bases, with 10 bases left in between. The length of the CDR3 is 16 residues.

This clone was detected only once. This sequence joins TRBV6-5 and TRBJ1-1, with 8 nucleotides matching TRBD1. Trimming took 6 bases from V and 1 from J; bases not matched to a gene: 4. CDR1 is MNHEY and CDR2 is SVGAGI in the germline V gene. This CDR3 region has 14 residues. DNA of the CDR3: TGTGCCAGCAGCGACAGGGGTTGGAACACTGAAGCTTTCTTT. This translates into CASSDRGWNTEAFF.

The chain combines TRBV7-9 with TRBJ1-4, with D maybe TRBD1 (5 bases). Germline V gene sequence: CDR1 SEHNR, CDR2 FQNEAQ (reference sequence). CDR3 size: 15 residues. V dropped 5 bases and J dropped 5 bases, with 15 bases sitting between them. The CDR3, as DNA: TGTGCCAGCAGCCCTGACACGGGGGAGAATGAAAAACTGTTTTTT. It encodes CASSPDTGENEKLFF.

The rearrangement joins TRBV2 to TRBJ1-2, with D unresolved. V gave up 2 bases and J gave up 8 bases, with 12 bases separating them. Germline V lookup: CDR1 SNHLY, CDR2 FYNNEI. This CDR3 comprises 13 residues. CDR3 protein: CASSELSGYGYTF. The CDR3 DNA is TGTGCCAGCAGTGAACTATCGGGATACGGCTACACCTTC.

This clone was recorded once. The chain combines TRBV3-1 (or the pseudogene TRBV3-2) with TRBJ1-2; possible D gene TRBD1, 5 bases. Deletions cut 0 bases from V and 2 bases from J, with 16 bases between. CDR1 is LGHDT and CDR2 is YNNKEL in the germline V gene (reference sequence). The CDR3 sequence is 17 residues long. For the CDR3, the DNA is TGTGCCAGCAGCCAAGAAAGAAACTGGGGCTCCAACTATGGCTACACCTTC. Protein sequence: CASSQERNWGSNYGYTF.